This TCR beta chain originates from a study of T cells in Graves' hyperthyroidism and ophthalmopathy. Regarding the study as a whole: From stable hyperthyroidism, ophthalmopathy was separated by a 13 V-J model.

Patients were excluded for uncontrolled infection, other autoimmune disease, pregnancy or lactation. Each diagnosis was grounded in clinical symptoms, serum thyroxine and TRAb, thyroid ultrasound, and orbital computed tomography. A roughly 10 ml volume of fresh peripheral blood provided the PBMCs. TCR beta CDR3 sequences were amplified from RNA transcripts. First-round RT-PCR targeting the TCR CDR3 was performed with the HTBI primer set. MiXCR, run by TCRdb on the multiplex PCR reads, gives a single entry per CDR3 protein. This table holds a few hundred thousand distinct CDR3 sequences, about 16% found once. Germline CDR1 is SGHAT and CDR2 is FQNNGV. Trimming stripped 7 bases from V and 5 bases from J, with 9 bases between. The CDR3 runs 11 residues. Concerning this clonotype: Its antigen remains unknown.

The rearrangement links TRBV11-2 to TRBJ2-7; D is unclear. Sample: blood. The clonotype was recovered from a woman in her twenties or thirties with Graves' ophthalmopathy. CDR3 amino acids: CASKGFDEQYF. CDR3 nucleotides: TGTGCCAGCAAGGGCTTTGACGAGCAGTACTTC.